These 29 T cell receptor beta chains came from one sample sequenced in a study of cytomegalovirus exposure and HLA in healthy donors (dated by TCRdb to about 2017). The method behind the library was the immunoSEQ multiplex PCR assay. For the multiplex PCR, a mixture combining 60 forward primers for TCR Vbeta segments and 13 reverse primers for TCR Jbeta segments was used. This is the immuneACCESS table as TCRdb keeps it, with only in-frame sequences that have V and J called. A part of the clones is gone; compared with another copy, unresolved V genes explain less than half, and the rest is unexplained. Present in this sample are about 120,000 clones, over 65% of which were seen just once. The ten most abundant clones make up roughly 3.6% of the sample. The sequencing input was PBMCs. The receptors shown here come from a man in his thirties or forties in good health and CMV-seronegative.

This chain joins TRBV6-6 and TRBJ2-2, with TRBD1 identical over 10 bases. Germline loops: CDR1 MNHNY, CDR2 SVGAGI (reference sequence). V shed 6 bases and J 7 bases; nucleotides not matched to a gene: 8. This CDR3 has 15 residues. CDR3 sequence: CASRSRQGADGELFF. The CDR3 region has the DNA TGTGCCAGCAGGAGCCGACAGGGGGCTGACGGGGAGCTGTTTTTT.

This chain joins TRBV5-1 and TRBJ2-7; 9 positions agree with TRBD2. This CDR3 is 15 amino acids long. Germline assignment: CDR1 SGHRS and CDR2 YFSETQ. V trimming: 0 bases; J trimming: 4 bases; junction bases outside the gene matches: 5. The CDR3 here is CASSLGLAAPYEQYF. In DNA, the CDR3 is TGCGCCAGCAGCTTGGGACTAGCGGCCCCTTACGAGCAGTACTTC.

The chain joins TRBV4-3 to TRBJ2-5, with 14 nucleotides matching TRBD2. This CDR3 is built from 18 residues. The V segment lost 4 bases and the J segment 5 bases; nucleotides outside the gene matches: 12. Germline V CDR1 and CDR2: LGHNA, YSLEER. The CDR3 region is CASSRQARLAGGRETQYF. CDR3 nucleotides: TGCGCCAGCAGCCGCCAGGCTCGACTAGCGGGGGGGCGGGAGACCCAGTACTTC.

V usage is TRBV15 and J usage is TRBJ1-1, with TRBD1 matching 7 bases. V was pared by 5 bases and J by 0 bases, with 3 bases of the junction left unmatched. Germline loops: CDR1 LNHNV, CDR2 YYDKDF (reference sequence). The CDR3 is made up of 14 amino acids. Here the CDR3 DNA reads TGTGCCACCAGCTTGAGGGGGCTGAACACTGAAGCTTTCTTT. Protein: CATSLRGLNTEAFF.

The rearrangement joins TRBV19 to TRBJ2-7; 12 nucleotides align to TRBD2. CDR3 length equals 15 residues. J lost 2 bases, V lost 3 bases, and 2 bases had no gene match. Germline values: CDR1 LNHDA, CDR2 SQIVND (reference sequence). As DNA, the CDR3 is TGTGCCAGTAGTATCGGACTAGCGGGAACCTACGAGCAGTACTTC. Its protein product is CASSIGLAGTYEQYF.

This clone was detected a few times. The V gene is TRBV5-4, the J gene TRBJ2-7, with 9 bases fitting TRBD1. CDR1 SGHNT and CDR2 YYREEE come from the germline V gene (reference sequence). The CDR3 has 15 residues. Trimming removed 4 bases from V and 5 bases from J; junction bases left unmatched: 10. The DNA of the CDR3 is TGTGCCAGCAGCACGACCCGGACAGGGGTCGACGAGCAGTACTTC. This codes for CASSTTRTGVDEQYF.

The CDR3 is CSVHTSVHRGFMNTEAFF. The CDR3 region has the DNA TGCAGCGTCCACACCTCAGTTCACAGGGGGTTCATGAACACTGAAGCTTTCTTT. This sequence joins TRBV29-1 and TRBJ1-1; TRBD1 matches 8 bases. The trim removed 6 bases at V and 0 bases at J, leaving 18 bases unmatched. Germline CDR1 reads SQVTM; CDR2 reads ANQGSEA. The length of the CDR3 is 18 residues.

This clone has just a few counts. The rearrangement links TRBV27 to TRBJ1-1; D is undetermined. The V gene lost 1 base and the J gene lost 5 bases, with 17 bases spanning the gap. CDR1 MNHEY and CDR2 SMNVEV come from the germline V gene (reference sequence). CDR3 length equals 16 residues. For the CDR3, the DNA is TGTGCCAGCAGTTTATTAGCAGTTACCAGGAGGACTGAAGCTTTCTTT. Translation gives CASSLLAVTRRTEAFF.

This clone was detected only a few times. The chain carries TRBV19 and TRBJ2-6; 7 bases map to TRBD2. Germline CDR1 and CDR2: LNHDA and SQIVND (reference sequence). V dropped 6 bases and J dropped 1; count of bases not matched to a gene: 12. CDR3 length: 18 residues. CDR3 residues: CASSMPSGRISGANVLTF. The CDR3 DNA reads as TGTGCCAGTAGCATGCCTAGCGGCCGAATATCTGGGGCCAACGTCCTGACTTTC.

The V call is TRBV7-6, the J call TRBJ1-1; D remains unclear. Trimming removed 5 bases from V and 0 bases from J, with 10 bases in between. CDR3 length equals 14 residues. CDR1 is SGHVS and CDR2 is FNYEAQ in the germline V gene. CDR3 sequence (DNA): TGTGCCAGCAGCAGTGAGTTAATGAACACTGAAGCTTTCTTT. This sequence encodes CASSSELMNTEAFF. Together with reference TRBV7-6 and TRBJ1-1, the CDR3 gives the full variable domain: GAGVSQSPRYKVTKRGQDVALRCDPISGHVSLYWYRQALGQGPEFLTYFNYEAQQDKSGLPNDRFSAERPEGSISTLTIQRTEQRDSAMYRCASSSELMNTEAFFGQGTRLTVV.

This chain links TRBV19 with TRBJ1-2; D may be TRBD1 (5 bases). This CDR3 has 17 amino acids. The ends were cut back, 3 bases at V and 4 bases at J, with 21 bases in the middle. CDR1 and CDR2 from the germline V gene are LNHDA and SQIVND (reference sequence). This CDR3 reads CASSIPASDGRGYGYTF. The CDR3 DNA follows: TGTGCCAGTAGTATCCCCGCGTCCGACGGAAGGGGCTATGGCTACACCTTC. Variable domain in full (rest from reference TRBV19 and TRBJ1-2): DGGITQSPKYLFRKEGQNVTLSCEQNLNHDAMYWYRQDPGQGLRLIYYSQIVNDFQKGDIAEGYSVSREKKESFPLTVTSAQKNPTAFYLCASSIPASDGRGYGYTFGSGTRLTVV.

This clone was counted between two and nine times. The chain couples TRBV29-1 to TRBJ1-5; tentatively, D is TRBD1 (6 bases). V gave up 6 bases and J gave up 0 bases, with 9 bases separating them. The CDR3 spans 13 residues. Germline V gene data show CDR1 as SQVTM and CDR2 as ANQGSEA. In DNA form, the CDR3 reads TGCAGCGTGGCCAGGGGTAGCAATCAGCCCCAGCATTTT. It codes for CSVARGSNQPQHF.

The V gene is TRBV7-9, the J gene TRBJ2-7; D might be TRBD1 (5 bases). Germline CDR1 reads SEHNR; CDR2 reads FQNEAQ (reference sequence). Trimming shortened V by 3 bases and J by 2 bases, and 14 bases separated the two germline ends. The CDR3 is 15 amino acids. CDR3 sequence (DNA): TGTGCCAGCAGCTTCCCAGGGTATCGTGCCTACGAGCAGTACTTC. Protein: CASSFPGYRAYEQYF.

This CDR3 reads CASSFPITGGPTDTQYF. Here the CDR3 DNA reads TGTGCCAGCAGCTTCCCCATTACGGGAGGGCCCACAGATACGCAGTATTTT. J is TRBJ2-3 and V is TRBV11-2; 8 bases match TRBD2. The CDR3 covers 17 residues. Germline V CDR1 and CDR2: SGHAT, FQNNGV. The ends lost 3 bases at V and 2 bases at J; junction bases unmatched: 10.

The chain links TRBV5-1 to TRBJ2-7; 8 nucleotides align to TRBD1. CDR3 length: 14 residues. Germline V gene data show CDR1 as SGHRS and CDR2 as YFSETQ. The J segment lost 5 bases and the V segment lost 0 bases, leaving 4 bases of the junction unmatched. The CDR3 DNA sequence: TGCGCCAGCAGCTTGGAGGACAGGGCCCACGAGCAGTACTTC. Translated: CASSLEDRAHEQYF.

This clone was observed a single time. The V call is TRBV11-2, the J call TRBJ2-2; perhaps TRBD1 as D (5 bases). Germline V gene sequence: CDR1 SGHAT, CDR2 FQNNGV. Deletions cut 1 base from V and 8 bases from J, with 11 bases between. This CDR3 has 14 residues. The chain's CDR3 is CASSLGTGLGELFF. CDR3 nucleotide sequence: TGTGCCAGCAGCTTAGGAACAGGATTGGGGGAGCTGTTTTTT. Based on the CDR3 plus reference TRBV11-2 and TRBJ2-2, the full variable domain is EAGVAQSPRYKIIEKRQSVAFWCNPISGHATLYWYQQILGQGPKLLIQFQNNGVVDDSQLPKDRFSAERLKGVDSTLKIQPAKLEDSAVYLCASSLGTGLGELFFGEGSRLTVL.

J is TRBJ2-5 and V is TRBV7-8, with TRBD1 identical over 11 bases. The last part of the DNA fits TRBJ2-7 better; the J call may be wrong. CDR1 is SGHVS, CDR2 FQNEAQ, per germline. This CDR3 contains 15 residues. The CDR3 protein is CASSPRTGGLYEQYF. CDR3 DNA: TGTGCCAGCAGCCCGAGGACAGGGGGCCTTTACGAGCAGTACTTC.

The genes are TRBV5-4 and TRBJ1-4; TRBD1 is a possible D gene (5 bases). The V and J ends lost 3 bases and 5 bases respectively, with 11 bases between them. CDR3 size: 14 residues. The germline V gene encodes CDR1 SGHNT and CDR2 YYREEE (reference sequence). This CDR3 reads CASSSTVPNEKLFF. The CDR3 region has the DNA TGTGCCAGCAGCTCGACAGTACCCAATGAAAAACTGTTTTTT.

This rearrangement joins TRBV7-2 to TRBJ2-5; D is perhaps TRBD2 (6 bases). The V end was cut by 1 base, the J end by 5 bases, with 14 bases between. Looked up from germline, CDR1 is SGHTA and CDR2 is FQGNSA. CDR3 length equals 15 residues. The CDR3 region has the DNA TGTGCCAGCAGCTTAGGTCAGGGCGGGGCCGAGACCCAGTACTTC. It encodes CASSLGQGGAETQYF.

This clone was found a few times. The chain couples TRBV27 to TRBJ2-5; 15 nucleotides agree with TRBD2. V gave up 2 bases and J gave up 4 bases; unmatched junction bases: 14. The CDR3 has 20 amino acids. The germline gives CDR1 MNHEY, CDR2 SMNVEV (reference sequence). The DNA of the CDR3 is TGTGCCAGCAGTTTAGGACTAGCGGGGGGGACTCCCAATTTACGAGAGACCCAGTACTTC. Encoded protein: CASSLGLAGGTPNLRETQYF.

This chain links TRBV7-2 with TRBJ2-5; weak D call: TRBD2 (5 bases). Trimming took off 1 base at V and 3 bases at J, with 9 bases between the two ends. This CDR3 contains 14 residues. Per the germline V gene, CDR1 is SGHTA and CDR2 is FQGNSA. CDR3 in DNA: TGTGCCAGCAGCTTAGGTCCCGGGAAAGAGACCCAGTACTTC. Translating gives CASSLGPGKETQYF.

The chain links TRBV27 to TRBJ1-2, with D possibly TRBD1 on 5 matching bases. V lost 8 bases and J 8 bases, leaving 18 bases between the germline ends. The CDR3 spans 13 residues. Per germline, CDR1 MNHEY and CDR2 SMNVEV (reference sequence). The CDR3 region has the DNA TGTGCCAGCTCTGACAGAACCGCTATAGGCTACACCTTC. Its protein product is CASSDRTAIGYTF.

The CDR3 is CASSETHIQGLTNYGYTF. The CDR3 DNA follows: TGTGCCAGCAGTGAAACCCATATACAGGGGCTTACTAACTATGGCTACACCTTC. The chain carries TRBV6-1 and TRBJ1-2; TRBD1 agrees at 7 bases. Germline CDR1 is MNHNS and CDR2 is SASEGT. Trimming removed 2 bases from V and 0 bases from J; junction bases left unmatched: 12. CDR3 length equals 18 residues.

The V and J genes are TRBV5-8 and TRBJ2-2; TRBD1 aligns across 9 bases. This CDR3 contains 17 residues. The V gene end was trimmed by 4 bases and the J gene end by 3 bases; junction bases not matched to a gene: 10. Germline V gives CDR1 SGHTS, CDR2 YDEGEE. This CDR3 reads CASSPHRGQGDTGELFF. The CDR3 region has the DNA TGTGCCAGCAGCCCCCACAGGGGGCAAGGCGACACCGGGGAGCTGTTTTTT.

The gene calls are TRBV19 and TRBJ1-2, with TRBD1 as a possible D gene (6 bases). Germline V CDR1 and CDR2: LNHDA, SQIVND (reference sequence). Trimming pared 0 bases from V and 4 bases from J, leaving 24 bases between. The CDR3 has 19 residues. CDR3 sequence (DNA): TGTGCCAGTAGTATAGATTGGGGATCAACCAGGGGATATGCCTATGGCTACACCTTC. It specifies CASSIDWGSTRGYAYGYTF.

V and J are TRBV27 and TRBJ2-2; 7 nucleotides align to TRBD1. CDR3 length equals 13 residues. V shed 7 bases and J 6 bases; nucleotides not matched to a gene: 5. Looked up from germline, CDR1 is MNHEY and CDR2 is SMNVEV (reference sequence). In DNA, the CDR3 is TGTGCCAGCAACAGAGACAGGGCCGGGGAGCTGTTTTTT. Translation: CASNRDRAGELFF.

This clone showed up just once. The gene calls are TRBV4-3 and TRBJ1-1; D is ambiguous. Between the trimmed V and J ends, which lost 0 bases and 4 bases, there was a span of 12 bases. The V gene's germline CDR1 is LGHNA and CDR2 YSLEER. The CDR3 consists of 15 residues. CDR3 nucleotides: TGCGCCAGCAGCCAAGATTATCCAGAGGTCACTGAAGCTTTCTTT. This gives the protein CASSQDYPEVTEAFF.

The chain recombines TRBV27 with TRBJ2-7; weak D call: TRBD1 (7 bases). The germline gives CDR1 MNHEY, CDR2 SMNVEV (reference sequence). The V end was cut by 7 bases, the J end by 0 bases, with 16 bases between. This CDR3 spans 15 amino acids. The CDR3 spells CASTRQGGSSYEQYF. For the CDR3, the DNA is TGTGCCAGCACCCGTCAGGGGGGCAGCTCCTACGAGCAGTACTTC.

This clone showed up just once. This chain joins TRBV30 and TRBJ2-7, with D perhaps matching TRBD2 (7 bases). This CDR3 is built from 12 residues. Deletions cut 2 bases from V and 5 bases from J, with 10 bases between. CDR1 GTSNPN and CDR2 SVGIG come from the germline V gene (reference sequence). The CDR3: CAWSSGGHEQYF. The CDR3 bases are TGTGCCTGGAGTTCGGGGGGCCACGAGCAGTACTTC.